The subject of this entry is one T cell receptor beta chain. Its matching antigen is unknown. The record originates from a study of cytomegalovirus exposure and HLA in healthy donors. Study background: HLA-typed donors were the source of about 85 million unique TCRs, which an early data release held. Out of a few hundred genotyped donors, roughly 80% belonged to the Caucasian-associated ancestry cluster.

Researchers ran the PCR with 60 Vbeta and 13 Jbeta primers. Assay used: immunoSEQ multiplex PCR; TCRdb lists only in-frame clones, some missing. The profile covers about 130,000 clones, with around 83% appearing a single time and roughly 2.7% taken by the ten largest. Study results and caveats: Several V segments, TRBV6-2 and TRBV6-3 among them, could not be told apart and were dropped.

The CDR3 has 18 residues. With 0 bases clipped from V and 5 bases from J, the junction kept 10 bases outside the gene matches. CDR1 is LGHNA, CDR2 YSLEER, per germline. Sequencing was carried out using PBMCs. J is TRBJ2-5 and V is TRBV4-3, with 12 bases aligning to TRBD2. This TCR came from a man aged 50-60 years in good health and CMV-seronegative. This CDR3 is CASSQDLLAGGFEETQYF. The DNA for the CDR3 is TGCGCCAGCAGCCAAGACTTGCTAGCGGGGGGGTTTGAGGAGACCCAGTACTTC.